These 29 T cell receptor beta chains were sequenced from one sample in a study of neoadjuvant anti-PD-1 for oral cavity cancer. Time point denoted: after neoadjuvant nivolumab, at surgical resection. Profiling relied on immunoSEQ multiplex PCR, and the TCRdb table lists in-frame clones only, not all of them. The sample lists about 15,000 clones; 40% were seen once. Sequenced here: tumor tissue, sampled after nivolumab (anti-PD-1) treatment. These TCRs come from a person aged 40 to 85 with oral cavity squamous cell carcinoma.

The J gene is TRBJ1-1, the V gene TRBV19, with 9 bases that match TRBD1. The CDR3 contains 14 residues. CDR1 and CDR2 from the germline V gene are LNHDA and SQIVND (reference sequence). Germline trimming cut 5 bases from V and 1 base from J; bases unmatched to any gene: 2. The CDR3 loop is CASSRTGANTEAFF. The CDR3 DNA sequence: TGTGCCAGTAGTCGGACAGGGGCGAACACTGAAGCTTTCTTT.

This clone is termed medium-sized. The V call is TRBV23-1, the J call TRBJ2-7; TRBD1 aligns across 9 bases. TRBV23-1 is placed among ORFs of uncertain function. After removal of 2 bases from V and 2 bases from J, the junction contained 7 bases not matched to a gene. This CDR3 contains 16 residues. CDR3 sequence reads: CASSQPGTGRAYEQYF. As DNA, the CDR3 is TGCGCCAGCAGTCAACCAGGGACAGGGAGGGCCTACGAGCAGTACTTC.

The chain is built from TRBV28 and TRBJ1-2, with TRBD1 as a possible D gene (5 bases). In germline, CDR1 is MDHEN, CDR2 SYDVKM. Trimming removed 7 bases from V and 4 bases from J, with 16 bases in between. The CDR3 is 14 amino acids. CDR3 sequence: CASTYLRTPYGYTF. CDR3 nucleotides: TGTGCCAGCACTTATTTAAGGACACCCTATGGCTACACCTTC.

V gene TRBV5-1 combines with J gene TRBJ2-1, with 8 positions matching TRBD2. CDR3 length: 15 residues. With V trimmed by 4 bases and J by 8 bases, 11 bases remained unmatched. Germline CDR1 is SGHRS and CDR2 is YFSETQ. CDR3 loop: CASSPTSGARDEQFF. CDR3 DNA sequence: TGCGCCAGCAGCCCAACTAGCGGTGCGAGGGATGAGCAGTTCTTC.

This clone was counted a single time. CDR3 sequence reads: CASSPHLQVPEAFF. The CDR3 DNA is TGCGCCAGCAGCCCGCACCTACAGGTCCCTGAAGCTTTCTTT. The rearrangement joins TRBV4-3 to TRBJ1-1; D possibly corresponds to TRBD1 (5 bases). V lost 4 bases and J lost 6, with 15 bases in between. Germline V CDR1 and CDR2: LGHNA, YSLEER. The CDR3 is 14 residues long.

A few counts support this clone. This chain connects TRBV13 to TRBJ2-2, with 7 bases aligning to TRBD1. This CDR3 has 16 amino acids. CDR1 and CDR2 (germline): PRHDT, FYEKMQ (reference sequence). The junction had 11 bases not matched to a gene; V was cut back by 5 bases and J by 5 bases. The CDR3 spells CASSRKTGARTGELFF. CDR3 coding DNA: TGTGCCAGCAGCCGAAAAACAGGGGCGAGAACCGGGGAGCTGTTTTTT.

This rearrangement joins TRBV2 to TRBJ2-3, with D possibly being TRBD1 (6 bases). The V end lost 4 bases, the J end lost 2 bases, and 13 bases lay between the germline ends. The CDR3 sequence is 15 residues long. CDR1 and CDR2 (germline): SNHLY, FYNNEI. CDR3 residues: CASSVAGAYTDTQYF. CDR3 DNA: TGTGCCAGCAGTGTGGCAGGGGCCTACACAGATACGCAGTATTTT.

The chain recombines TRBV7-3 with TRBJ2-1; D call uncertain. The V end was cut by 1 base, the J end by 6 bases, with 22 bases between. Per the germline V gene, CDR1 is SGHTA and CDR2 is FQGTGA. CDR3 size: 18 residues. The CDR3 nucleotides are TGTGCCAGCAGCTTAATGGGCGCTAGAATAGGCTCTGGCAATGAGCAGTTCTTC. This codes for CASSLMGARIGSGNEQFF.

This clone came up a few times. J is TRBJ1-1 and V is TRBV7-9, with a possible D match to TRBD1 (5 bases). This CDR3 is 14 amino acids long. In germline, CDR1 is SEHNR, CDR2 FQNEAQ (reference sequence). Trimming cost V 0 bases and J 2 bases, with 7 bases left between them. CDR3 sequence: CASSLAGGNTEAFF. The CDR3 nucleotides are TGTGCCAGCAGCTTAGCGGGGGGTAACACTGAAGCTTTCTTT.

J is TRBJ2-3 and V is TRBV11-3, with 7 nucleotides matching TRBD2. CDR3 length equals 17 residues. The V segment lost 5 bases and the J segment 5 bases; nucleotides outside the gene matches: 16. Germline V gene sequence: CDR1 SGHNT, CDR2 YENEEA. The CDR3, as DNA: TGTGCCAGCAGCCGAACATCACCGGGACTAACAGTAGATACGCAGTATTTT. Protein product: CASSRTSPGLTVDTQYF.

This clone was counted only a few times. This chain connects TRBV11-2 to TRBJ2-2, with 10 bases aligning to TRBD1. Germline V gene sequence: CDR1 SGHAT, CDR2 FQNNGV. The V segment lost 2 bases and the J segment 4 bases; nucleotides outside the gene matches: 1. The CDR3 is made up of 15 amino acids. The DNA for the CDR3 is TGTGCCAGCAGCTTAAGGACAGGGGGCACCGGGGAGCTGTTTTTT. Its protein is CASSLRTGGTGELFF.

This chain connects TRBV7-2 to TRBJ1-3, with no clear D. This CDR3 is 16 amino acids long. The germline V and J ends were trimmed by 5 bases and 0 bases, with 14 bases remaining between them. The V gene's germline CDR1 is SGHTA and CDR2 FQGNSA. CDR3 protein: CASSPASAVSGNTIYF. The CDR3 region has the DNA TGTGCCAGCAGCCCCGCCTCCGCGGTCTCTGGAAACACCATATATTTT.

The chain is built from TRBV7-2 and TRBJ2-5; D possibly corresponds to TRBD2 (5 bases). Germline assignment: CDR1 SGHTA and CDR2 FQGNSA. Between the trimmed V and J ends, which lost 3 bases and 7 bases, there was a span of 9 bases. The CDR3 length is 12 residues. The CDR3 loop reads CASSFIEGTQYF. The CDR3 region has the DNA TGTGCCAGCAGCTTTATCGAGGGGACCCAGTACTTC.

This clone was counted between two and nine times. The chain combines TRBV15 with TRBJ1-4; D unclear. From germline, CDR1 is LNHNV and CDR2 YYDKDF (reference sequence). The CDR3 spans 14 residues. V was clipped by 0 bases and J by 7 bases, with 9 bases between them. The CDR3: CATSRDAGGEKLFF. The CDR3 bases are TGTGCCACCAGCAGAGATGCGGGAGGTGAAAAACTGTTTTTT.

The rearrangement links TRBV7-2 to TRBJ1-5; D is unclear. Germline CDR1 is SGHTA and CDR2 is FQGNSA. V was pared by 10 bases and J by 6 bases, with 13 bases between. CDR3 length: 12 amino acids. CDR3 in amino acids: CATREGVQPQHF. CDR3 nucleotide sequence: TGTGCCACCCGAGAGGGAGTTCAGCCCCAGCATTTT.

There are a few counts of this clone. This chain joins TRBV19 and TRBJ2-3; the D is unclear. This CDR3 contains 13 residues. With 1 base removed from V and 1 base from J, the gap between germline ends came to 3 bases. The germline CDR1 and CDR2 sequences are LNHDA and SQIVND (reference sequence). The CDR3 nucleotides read TGTGCCAGTAGTATAGGCCGCACAGATACGCAGTATTTT. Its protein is CASSIGRTDTQYF.

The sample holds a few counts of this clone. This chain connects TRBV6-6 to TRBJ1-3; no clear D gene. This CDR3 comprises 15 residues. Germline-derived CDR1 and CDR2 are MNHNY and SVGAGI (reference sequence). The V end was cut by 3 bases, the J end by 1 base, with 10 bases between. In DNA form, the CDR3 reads TGTGCCAGCAGTTATCCCCCGGATTCTGGAAACACCATATATTTT. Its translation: CASSYPPDSGNTIYF.

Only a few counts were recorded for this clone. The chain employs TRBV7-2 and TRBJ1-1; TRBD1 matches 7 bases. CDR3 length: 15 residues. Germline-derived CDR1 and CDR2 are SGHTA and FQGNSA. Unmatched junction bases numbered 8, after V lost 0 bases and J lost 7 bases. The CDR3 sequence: CASSLASSGGGEAFF. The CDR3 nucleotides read TGTGCCAGCAGCTTAGCGTCATCAGGGGGTGGTGAAGCTTTCTTT.

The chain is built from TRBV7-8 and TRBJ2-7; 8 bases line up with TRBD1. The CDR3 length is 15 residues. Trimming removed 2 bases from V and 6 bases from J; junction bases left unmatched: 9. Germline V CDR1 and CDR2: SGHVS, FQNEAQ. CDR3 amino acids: CASSLYLSGGFEQYF. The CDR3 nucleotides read TGTGCCAGCAGCTTATATTTATCAGGGGGCTTCGAGCAGTACTTC.

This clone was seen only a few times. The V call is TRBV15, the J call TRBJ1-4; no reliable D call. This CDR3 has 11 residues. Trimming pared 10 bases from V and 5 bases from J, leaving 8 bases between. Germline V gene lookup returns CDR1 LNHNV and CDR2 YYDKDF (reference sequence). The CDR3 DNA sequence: TGTGCCATCGCAAGGAATGAAAAACTGTTTTTT. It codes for CAIARNEKLFF.

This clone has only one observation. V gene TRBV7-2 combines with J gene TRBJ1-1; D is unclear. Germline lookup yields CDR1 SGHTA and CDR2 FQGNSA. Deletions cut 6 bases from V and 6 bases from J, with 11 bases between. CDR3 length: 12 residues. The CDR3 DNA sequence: TGTGCCAGCAGGCCCGGGGTGGCTGAAGCTTTCTTT. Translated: CASRPGVAEAFF.

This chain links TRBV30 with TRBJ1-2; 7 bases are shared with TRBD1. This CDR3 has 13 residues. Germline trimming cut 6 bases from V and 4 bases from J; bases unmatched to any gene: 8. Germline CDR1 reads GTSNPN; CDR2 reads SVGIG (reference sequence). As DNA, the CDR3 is TGTGCCTGTCGTAGGGACAGAGCCTATGGCTACACCTTC. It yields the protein CACRRDRAYGYTF.

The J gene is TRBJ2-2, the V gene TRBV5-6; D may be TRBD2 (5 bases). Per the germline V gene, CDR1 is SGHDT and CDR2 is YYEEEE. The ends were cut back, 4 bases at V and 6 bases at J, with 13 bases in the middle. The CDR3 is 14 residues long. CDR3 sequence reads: CASSLGGNAGELFF. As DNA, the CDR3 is TGTGCCAGCAGCCTAGGAGGTAACGCCGGGGAGCTGTTTTTT.

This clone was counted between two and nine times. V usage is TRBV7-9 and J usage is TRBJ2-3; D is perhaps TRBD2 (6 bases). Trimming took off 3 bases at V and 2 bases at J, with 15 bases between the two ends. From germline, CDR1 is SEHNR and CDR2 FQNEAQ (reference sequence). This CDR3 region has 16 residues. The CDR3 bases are TGTGCCAGCAGCTTGACTAGACGACAAAACACAGATACGCAGTATTTT. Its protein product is CASSLTRRQNTDTQYF. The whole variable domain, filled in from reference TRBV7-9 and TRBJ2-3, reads DTGVSQNPRHKITKRGQNVTFRCDPISEHNRLYWYRQTLGQGPEFLTYFQNEAQLEKSRLLSDRFSAERPKGSFSTLEIQRTEQGDSAMYLCASSLTRRQNTDTQYFGPGTRLTVL.

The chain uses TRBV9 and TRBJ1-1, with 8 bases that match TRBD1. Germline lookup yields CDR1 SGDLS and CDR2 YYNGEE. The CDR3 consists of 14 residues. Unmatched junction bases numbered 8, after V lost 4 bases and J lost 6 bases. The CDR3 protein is CASSKGGQGAEAFF. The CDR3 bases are TGTGCCAGCAGCAAAGGAGGACAGGGAGCTGAAGCTTTCTTT.

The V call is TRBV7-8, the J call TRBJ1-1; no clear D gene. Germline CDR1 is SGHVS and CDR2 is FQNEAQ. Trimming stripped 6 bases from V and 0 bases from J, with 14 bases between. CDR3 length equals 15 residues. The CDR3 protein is CASSYGLGLNTEAFF. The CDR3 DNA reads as TGTGCCAGCAGTTACGGACTGGGGTTGAACACTGAAGCTTTCTTT.

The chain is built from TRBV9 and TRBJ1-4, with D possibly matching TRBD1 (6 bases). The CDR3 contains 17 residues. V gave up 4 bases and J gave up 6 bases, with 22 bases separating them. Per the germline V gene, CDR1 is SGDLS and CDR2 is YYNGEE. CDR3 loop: CASSSNPPGGADEKLFF. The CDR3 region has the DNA TGTGCCAGCAGCTCTAATCCCCCGGGGGGGGCGGATGAAAAACTGTTTTTT. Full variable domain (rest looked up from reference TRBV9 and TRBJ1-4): DSGVTQTPKHLITATGQRVTLRCSPRSGDLSVYWYQQSLDQGLQFLIQYYNGEERAKGNILERFSAQQFPDLHSELNLSSLELGDSALYFCASSSNPPGGADEKLFFGSGTQLSVL.

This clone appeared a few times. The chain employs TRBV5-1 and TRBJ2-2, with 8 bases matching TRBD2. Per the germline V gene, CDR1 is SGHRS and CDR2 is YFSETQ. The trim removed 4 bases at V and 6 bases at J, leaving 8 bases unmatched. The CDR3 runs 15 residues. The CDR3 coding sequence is TGCGCCAGCAGCGCGGGACTAGGGAGCTCCGGGGAGCTGTTTTTT. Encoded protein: CASSAGLGSSGELFF. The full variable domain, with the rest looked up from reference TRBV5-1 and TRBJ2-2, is KAGVTQTPRYLIKTRGQQVTLSCSPISGHRSVSWYQQTPGQGLQFLFEYFSETQRNKGNFPGRFSGRQFSNSRSEMNVSTLELGDSALYLCASSAGLGSSGELFFGEGSRLTVL.

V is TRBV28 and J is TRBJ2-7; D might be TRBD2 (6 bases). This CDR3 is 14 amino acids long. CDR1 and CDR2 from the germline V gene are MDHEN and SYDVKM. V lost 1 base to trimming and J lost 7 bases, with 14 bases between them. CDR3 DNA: TGTGCCAGCAGTTTATCGCCTCTTGCGGGGGAGCAGTACTTC. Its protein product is CASSLSPLAGEQYF.